The 13 T cell receptor beta chains reported below all come from one sample, sequenced in a study of beta chain features in type 1 diabetes. Expressed TCRB transcripts were sequenced after all isolated RNA was converted to cDNA. Profiling relied on immunoSEQ multiplex PCR, and the TCRdb table lists in-frame clones only, not all of them. The sample holds around 110,000 clones, about 16% seen once. Study findings and constraints: Patients with Type 1 diabetes showed moderately but significantly shorter TCRB CDR3s in all four CD4+ subsets.

The antigens for these receptors are not known. The sequencing sample was made of central memory CD4+ T cells from blood. These receptors were collected from a man younger than 45 with type 1 diabetes.

The chain uses TRBV23-1 and TRBJ2-3; TRBD2 agrees at 13 bases. TRBV23-1 falls under the ORF class, with uncertain function. The CDR3 runs to 20 residues. With V trimmed by 3 bases and J by 9 bases, 21 bases remained unmatched. CDR3 DNA sequence: TGCGCCAGCAGTCATGAGTTTTTCGGGACTAGCGGGGTCTCATCGAACACGCAGTATTTT. Amino acids: CASSHEFFGTSGVSSNTQYF.

The rearrangement joins TRBV7-2 to TRBJ1-6; 8 bases map to TRBD1. The germline CDR1 and CDR2 sequences are SGHTA and FQGNSA. V dropped 7 bases and J dropped 1; count of bases not matched to a gene: 6. The CDR3 contains 16 residues. The DNA of the CDR3 is TGTGCCAGCACGATGGACAGGGCGTCCTATAATTCACCCCTCCACTTT. This codes for CASTMDRASYNSPLHF.

Turning to this clone: In the same sample, other DNA sequences code for this CDR3. The rearrangement uses TRBV6-6 and TRBJ2-5; D not resolved. Trimming stripped 0 bases from V and 4 bases from J, with 3 bases between. This CDR3 is built from 12 residues. Germline loops: CDR1 MNHNY, CDR2 SVGAGI (reference sequence). In DNA form, the CDR3 reads TGTGCCAGCAGTTACTCGAGAGAGACCCAGTACTTC. Protein product: CASSYSRETQYF.

This clone was found a few times. The chain is built from TRBV30 and TRBJ2-5; D gene unclear. Germline assignment: CDR1 GTSNPN and CDR2 SVGIG (reference sequence). The CDR3 contains 13 residues. The V end lost 4 bases, the J end lost 2 bases, and 11 bases lay between the germline ends. Here the CDR3 reads CAWNPNLQETQYF. The CDR3 bases are TGTGCCTGGAACCCGAACCTTCAAGAGACCCAGTACTTC.

This clone came up a few times. This sequence joins TRBV29-1 and TRBJ2-5; D perhaps matches TRBD1 (6 bases). The assigned J gene may be wrong: the sequence end matches TRBJ2-7 better. Germline V gives CDR1 SQVTM, CDR2 ANQGSEA. CDR3 length: 15 residues. The CDR3 loop is CSVVLANGTPYEQYF. The CDR3 region has the DNA TGCAGCGTTGTCCTCGCAAATGGGACACCTTACGAGCAGTACTTC.

CDR3 sequence: CASSDDTSPGYTF. The CDR3 DNA sequence: TGTGCCAGCAGTGATGACACCTCCCCTGGCTACACCTTC. The rearrangement joins TRBV25-1 to TRBJ1-2; D gene ambiguous. The ends were cut back, 3 bases at V and 7 bases at J, with 12 bases in the middle. The CDR3 is made up of 13 amino acids. Germline V lookup: CDR1 MGHDK, CDR2 SYGVNS.

This clone was recorded a few times. The chain couples TRBV4-2 to TRBJ2-7; 7 bases line up with TRBD2. Germline CDR1 LGHNA, CDR2 YNFKEQ. V was clipped by 0 bases and J by 2 bases; unmatched bases: 10. This CDR3 has 17 amino acids. The CDR3 DNA reads as TGTGCCAGCAGCCAAGATCTAGGCGGGACTATACCCTACGAGCAGTACTTC. This encodes CASSQDLGGTIPYEQYF.

The J gene is TRBJ2-5, the V gene TRBV7-2, with 10 bases lining up with TRBD1. This CDR3 has 15 amino acids. Germline CDR1 reads SGHTA; CDR2 reads FQGNSA. With V trimmed by 4 bases and J by 1 base, 3 bases remained unmatched. The CDR3 reads CASSWTGGVQETQYF. CDR3 DNA: TGTGCCAGCAGCTGGACAGGGGGAGTCCAAGAGACCCAGTACTTC.

The chain combines TRBV4-2 with TRBJ2-6, with D maybe TRBD1 (5 bases). The CDR3 runs 18 residues. Germline CDR1 is LGHNA and CDR2 is YNFKEQ. Trimming left V 5 bases short and J 0 bases short, with 17 bases between. The CDR3 is CASSLGARGSSGANVLTF. CDR3 nucleotides: TGTGCCAGCAGCTTAGGGGCTCGAGGAAGCTCTGGGGCCAACGTCCTGACTTTC.

This clone was observed a few times. The J gene is TRBJ2-7, the V gene TRBV5-1; maybe TRBD1 (5 bases). CDR1 and CDR2 (germline): SGHRS, YFSETQ. The CDR3 spans 14 residues. Between the trimmed V and J ends, which lost 4 bases and 0 bases, there was a span of 11 bases. This chain's CDR3 is CASSEQASSYEQYF. As DNA, the CDR3 is TGCGCCAGCAGCGAACAGGCCAGCTCCTACGAGCAGTACTTC.

This clone was seen a handful of times. The J gene is TRBJ1-1, the V gene TRBV6-6, with 8 bases fitting TRBD1. From germline, CDR1 is MNHNY and CDR2 SVGAGI (reference sequence). This CDR3 is built from 15 residues. V gave up 6 bases and J gave up 3 bases; unmatched junction bases: 9. The CDR3 here is CASSRNGQGDTEAFF. The DNA for the CDR3 is TGTGCCAGCAGCCGGAACGGACAGGGCGACACTGAAGCTTTCTTT.

On this clone itself: It is likely a read error: a sequence one base away is far more abundant. Lacking the conserved final phenylalanine or tryptophan, this CDR3 likely reflects a read error. The genes are TRBV14 and TRBJ1-1; D gene unclear. The CDR3 covers 12 residues. Trimming took 5 bases from V and 11 from J, leaving 15 bases between them. Germline values: CDR1 SGHDN, CDR2 FVKESK. The CDR3 nucleotides are TGTGCCAGCAGCTTCGGTCCCGGGGAGGCTTTCTTA. This sequence encodes CASSFGPGEAFL.

This clone was found a few times. The chain combines TRBV30 with TRBJ2-4, with D hard to call. Germline CDR1 is GTSNPN and CDR2 is SVGIG (reference sequence). V dropped 3 bases and J dropped 1 base, with 4 bases sitting between them. This CDR3 spans 12 amino acids. This CDR3 reads CAWSRAKNIQYF. CDR3 DNA sequence: TGTGCCTGGAGCAGGGCCAAAAACATTCAGTACTTC.